There are a few counts of the clone carrying this TCR beta chain. Its specificity is unknown. Trimming removed 3 bases from V and 5 bases from J, with 9 bases in between. The CDR3 is 13 residues long. CDR1 and CDR2 from the germline V gene are MGHRA and YSYEKL. This specimen belongs to a study of identical twins. Findings and caveats of the study: Beta out-of-frame twin sharing showed a weaker excess.

Unique molecular identifiers were in the cDNA, with template-switch universal primer binding. One entry per CDR3 protein, called by TCRdb with MiXCR from the 5' RACE reads. The table lists 1.5 million to 2 million distinct CDR3 sequences, roughly 35% of them singletons. The specimen was cord blood. The TCR originated in a newborn girl in good health. The V and J genes are TRBV4-1 and TRBJ2-3; unclear D gene. The CDR3 protein is CASSQSTRDTQYF. In nucleotides, the CDR3 is TGCGCCAGCAGCCAGTCTACACGAGATACGCAGTATTTT.